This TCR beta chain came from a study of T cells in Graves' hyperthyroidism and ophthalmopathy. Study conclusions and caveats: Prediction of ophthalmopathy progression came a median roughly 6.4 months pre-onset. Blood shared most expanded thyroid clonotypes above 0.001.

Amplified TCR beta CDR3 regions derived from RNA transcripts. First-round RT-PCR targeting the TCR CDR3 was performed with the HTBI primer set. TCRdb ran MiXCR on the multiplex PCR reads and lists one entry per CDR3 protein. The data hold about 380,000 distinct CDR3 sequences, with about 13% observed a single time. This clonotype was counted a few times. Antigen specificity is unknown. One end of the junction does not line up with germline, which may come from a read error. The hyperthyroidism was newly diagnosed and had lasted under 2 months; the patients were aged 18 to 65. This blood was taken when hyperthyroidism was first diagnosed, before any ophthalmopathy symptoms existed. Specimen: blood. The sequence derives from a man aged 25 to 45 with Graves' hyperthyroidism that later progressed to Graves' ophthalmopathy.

The CDR3 sequence: CAGRSAGGGAGELFF. The CDR3 nucleotides read TGTGCCGGCAGGAGTGCTGGCGGGGGGGCCGGGGAGCTGTTTTTT. The V and J genes are TRBV7-8 and TRBJ2-2; 9 bases agree with TRBD2. Germline V gives CDR1 SGHVS, CDR2 FQNEAQ. There are 15 residues in the CDR3.